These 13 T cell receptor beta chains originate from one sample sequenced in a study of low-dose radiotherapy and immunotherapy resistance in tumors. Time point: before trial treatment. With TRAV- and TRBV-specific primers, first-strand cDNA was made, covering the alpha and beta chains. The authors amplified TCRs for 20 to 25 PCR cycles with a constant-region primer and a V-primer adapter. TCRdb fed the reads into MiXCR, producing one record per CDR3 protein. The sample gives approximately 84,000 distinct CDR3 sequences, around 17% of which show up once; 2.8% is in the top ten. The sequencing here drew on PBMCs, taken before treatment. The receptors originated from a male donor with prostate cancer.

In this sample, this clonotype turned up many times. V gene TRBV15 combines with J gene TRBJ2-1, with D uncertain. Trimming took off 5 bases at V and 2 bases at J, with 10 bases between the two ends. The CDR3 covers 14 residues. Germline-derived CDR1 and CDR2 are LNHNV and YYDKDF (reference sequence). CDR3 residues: CATSGARTYNEQFF. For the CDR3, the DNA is TGTGCCACCAGCGGCGCTAGGACCTACAATGAGCAGTTCTTC.

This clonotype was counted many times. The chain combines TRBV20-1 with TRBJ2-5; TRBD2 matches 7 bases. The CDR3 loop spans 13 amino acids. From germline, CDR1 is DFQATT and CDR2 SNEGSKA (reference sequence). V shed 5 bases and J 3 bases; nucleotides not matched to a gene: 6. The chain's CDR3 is CSASPAGKETQYF. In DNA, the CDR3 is TGCAGTGCTTCCCCAGCGGGGAAAGAGACCCAGTACTTC.

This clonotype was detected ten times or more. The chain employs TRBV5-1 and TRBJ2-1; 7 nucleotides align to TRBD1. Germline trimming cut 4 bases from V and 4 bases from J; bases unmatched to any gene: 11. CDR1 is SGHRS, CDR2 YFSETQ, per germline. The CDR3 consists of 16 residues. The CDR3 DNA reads TGCGCCAGCAGCGCCCGCCTCGGGGACAGTTACAATGAGCAGTTCTTC. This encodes CASSARLGDSYNEQFF. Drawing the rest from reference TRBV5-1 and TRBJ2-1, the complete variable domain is KAGVTQTPRYLIKTRGQQVTLSCSPISGHRSVSWYQQTPGQGLQFLFEYFSETQRNKGNFPGRFSGRQFSNSRSEMNVSTLELGDSALYLCASSARLGDSYNEQFFGPGTRLTVL.

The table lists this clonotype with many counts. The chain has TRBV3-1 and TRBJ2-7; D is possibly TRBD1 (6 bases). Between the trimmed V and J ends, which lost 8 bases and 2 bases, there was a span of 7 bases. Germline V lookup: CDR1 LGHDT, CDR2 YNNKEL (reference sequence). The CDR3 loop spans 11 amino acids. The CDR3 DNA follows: TGTGCCAGCGGACAGACCTACGAGCAGTACTTC. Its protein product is CASGQTYEQYF.

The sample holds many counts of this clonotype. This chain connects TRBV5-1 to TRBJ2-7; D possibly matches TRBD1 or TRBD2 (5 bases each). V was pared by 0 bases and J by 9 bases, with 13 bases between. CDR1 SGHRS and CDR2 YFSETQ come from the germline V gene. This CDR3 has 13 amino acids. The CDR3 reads CASSLGLGDRQYF. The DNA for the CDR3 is TGCGCCAGCAGCTTGGGATTGGGGGACCGGCAGTACTTC.

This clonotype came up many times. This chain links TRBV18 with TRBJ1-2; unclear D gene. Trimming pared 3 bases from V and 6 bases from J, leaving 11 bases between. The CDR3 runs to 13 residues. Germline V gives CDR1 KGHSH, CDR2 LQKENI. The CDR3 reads CASSPDSSDGYTF. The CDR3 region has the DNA TGTGCCAGCTCACCGGACTCCAGTGATGGCTACACCTTC.

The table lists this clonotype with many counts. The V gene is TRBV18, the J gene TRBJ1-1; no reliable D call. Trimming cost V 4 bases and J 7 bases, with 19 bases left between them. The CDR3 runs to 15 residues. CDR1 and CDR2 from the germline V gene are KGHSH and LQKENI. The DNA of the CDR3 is TGTGCCAGCTCACGCCCCCCCGGGGTGTTTGGTGAAGCTTTCTTT. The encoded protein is CASSRPPGVFGEAFF.

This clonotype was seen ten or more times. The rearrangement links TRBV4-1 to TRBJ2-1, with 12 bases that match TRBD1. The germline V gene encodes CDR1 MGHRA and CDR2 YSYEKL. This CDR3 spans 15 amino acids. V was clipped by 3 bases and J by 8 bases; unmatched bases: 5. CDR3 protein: CASSQGTGGFDEQFF. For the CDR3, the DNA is TGCGCCAGCAGCCAGGGGACAGGGGGCTTTGATGAGCAGTTCTTC.

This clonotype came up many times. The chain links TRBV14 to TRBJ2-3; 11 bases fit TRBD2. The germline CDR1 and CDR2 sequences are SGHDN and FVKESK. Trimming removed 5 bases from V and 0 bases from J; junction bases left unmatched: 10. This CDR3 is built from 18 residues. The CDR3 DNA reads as TGTGCCAGCAGCAGGAGAGCTAGCGGGGGGCTGAGCACAGATACGCAGTATTTT. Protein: CASSRRASGGLSTDTQYF. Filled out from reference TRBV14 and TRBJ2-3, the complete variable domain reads EAGVTQFPSHSVIEKGQTVTLRCDPISGHDNLYWYRRVMGKEIKFLLHFVKESKQDESGMPNNRFLAERTGGTYSTLKVQPAELEDSGVYFCASSRRASGGLSTDTQYFGPGTRLTVL.

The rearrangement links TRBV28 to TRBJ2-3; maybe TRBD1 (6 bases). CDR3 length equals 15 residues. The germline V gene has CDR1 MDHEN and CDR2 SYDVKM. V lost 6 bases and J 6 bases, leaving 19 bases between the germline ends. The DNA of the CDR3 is TGTGCCAGCAGCTTCTTAGGACAGAGCAGGGATACGCAGTATTTT. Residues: CASSFLGQSRDTQYF.

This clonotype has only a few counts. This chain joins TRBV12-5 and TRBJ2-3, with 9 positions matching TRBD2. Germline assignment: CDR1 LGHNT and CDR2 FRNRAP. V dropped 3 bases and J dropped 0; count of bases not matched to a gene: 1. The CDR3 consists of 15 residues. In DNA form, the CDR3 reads TGTGCTAGTGGTTTCCTAGCGGGGAGCACAGATACGCAGTATTTT. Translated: CASGFLAGSTDTQYF.

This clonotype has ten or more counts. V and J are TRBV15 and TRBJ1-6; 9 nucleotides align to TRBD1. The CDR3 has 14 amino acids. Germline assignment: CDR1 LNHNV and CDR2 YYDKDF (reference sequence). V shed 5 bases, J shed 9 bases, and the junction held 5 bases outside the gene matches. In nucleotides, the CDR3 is TGTGCCACCAGCCCGGGACAGGGTACTTCACCCCTCCACTTT. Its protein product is CATSPGQGTSPLHF.

CDR3 sequence reads: CSAQTSGDAENEQFF. CDR3 nucleotides: TGCAGTGCACAGACTAGCGGGGACGCAGAAAATGAGCAGTTCTTC. The chain carries TRBV20-1 and TRBJ2-1, with TRBD2 matching over 11 bases. Germline CDR1 DFQATT, CDR2 SNEGSKA (reference sequence). The ends lost 6 bases at V and 7 bases at J; junction bases unmatched: 11. This CDR3 comprises 15 residues.